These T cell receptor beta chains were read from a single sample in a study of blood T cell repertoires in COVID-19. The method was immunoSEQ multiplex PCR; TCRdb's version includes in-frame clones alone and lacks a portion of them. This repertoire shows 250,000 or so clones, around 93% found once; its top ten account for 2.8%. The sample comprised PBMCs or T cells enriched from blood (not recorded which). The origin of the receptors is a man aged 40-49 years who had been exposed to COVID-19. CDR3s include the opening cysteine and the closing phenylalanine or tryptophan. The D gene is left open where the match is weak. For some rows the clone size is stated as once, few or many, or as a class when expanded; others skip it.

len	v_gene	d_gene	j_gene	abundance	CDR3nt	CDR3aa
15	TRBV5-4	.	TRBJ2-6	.	TGTGCCAGCAGCTCTCAGGGGTCTGGGGCCAACGTCCTGACTTTC	CASSSQGSGANVLTF
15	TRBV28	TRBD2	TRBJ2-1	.	TGTGCCAGCAGTGGACGACTAGCGGGAGTAAATGAGCAGTTCTTC	CASSGRLAGVNEQFF
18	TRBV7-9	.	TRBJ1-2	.	TGTGCCAGCAGCAAAGGCTTCGGGACAACACTACGGGGCTATGGCTACACCTTC	CASSKGFGTTLRGYGYTF
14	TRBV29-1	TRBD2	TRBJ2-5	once	TGCAGCGTTCCCGGGACTAGCGGGAGGGAGACCCAGTACTTC	CSVPGTSGRETQYF
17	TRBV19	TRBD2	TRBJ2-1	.	TGTGCCAGTAGTATTTTCGGGGGGAGGGATAACTACAATGAGCAGTTCTTC	CASSIFGGRDNYNEQFF
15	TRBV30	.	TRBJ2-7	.	TGTGCCTGGAGAGAGTGGGGGGGCAGCTCCTACGAGCAGTACTTC	CAWREWGGSSYEQYF
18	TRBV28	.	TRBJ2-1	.	TGTGCCAGCAGTTTCTCTGATTCCGTTCGGAGCTCCTACAATGAGCAGTTCTTC	CASSFSDSVRSSYNEQFF
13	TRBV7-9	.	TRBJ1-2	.	TGTGCCAGCAGCCCCTCAGGGAACTATGGCTACACCTTC	CASSPSGNYGYTF
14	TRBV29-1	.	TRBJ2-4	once	TGCAGCGTTGAAGGCGGAGAAGCCAAAAACATTCAGTACTTC	CSVEGGEAKNIQYF
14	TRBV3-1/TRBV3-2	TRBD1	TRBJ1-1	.	TGTGCCAGCAGCCCCGGACAGGGGGCTTATGAAGCTTTCTTT	CASSPGQGAYEAFF
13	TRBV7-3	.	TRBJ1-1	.	TGTGCCAGCAGCCCACGGGGGGACACTGAAGCTTTCTTT	CASSPRGDTEAFF
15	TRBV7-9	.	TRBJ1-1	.	TGTGCCAGCAGTACGAGACAGGCCTTGGACACTGAAGCTTTCTTT	CASSTRQALDTEAFF
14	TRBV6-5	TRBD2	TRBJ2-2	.	TGTGCCAGTACCGGGACTAGCGGCACCGGGGAGCTGTTTTTT	CASTGTSGTGELFF
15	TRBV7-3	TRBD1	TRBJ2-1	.	TGTGCCAGCAGCGACAGGGACAGGGTCAGGCATGAGCAGTTCTTC	CASSDRDRVRHEQFF
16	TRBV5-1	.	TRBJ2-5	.	TGCGCCAGCAGCCCCATAAGCGGAGCGATCCAAGAGACCCAGTACTTC	CASSPISGAIQETQYF
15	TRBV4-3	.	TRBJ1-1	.	TGCGCCAGCAGCCAATCCTATTCAATTTACACTGAAGCTTTCTTT	CASSQSYSIYTEAFF
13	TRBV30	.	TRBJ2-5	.	TGTGCCTGGGCCAGGGGATTCCAAGAGACCCAGTACTTC	CAWARGFQETQYF
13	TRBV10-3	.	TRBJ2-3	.	TGTGCCATCTCGCCTTCGGGGGAGGATACGCAGTATTTT	CAISPSGEDTQYF
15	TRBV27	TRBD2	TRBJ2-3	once	TGTGCCAGCAGTTTAGGGGCTAGCGGGAGAGATACGCAGTATTTT	CASSLGASGRDTQYF
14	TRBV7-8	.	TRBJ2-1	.	TGTGCCAGCAGCTTCTTCGGGATTAGCAATGAGCAGTTCTTC	CASSFFGISNEQFF
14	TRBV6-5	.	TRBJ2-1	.	TGTGCCAGCAGTTATTCGTTGGAGGGACTCCGGAACATCTTC	CASSYSLEGLRNIF
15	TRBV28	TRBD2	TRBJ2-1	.	TGTGCCAGCCTAAGCGTAGCGGGAGTCTACAATGAGCAGTTCTTC	CASLSVAGVYNEQFF
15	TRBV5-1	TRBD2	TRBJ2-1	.	TGCGCCAGCAGAGGTAGCGGGAGCTCCTACAATGAGCAGTTCTTC	CASRGSGSSYNEQFF
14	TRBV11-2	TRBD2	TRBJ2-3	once	TGTGCCAGCAGCGAGCGGGAGAGGACAGATACGCAGTATTTT	CASSERERTDTQYF
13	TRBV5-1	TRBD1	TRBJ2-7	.	TGCGCCAGCGGGACAGGGACGACCTACGAGCAGTACTTC	CASGTGTTYEQYF
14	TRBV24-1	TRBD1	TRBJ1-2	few	TGTGCCACCAGCGAAACAGGGGACTACTATGGCTACACCTTC	CATSETGDYYGYTF
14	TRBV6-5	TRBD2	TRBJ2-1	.	TGTGCCAGCAGTTACTCAACTAGCGGCAATGAGCAGTTCTTC	CASSYSTSGNEQFF
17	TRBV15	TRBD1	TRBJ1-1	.	TGTGCCACCAGCAGAGTCGGGACAGGGGTTTTGAACACTGAAGCTTTCTTT	CATSRVGTGVLNTEAFF
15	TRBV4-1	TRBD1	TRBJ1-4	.	TGCGCCAGCAGCCAAGGGTCAGGGGGTAATGAAAAACTGTTTTTT	CASSQGSGGNEKLFF
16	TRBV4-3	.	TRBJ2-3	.	TGCGCCAGCAGCCAAGATTTCCAGGGTTACACAGATACGCAGTATTTT	CASSQDFQGYTDTQYF